A single sample is the source of the 20 T cell receptor beta chains below, sequenced in a study of T cell repertoires in cytomegalovirus infection. TCRdb analysed the reads with MiXCR anew, one entry per CDR3 protein. The table shows hundreds of thousands of distinct CDR3 sequences, with about 44% occurring only once. These receptors lack a known antigen. The source material was cultured PBMCs, sampled from culture after CMV antigen stimulation. These receptors all come from a human donor in good health (CMV status not recorded). Some clones in this sample may be carry-over from other donors' samples.

The chain couples TRBV2 to TRBJ2-2, with TRBD1 identical over 8 bases. Trimming took 6 bases from V and 1 from J; bases not matched to a gene: 4. This CDR3 has 15 amino acids. The germline V gene encodes CDR1 SNHLY and CDR2 FYNNEI. CDR3 sequence reads: CASSRGTGNTGELFF. The DNA for the CDR3 is TGTGCCAGCAGCAGAGGGACAGGGAACACCGGGGAGCTGTTTTTT.

This clonotype was found a few times. This chain joins TRBV6-6 and TRBJ2-1; TRBD1 matches at 7 bases. V gave up 10 bases and J gave up 8 bases; unmatched junction bases: 11. CDR1 and CDR2 (germline): MNHNY, SVGAGI (reference sequence). The CDR3 spans 13 residues. The DNA for the CDR3 is TGTGCCACCAGGGACAGCCCCGAGGATGAGCAGTTCTTC. It codes for CATRDSPEDEQFF.

The chain uses TRBV6-2 or TRBV6-3 and TRBJ2-3; D is uncertain. The germline V and J ends were trimmed by 8 bases and 4 bases, with 10 bases remaining between them. CDR1 is MNHEY, CDR2 SVGEGT, per germline. The CDR3 totals 12 residues. DNA for the CDR3: TGTGCCAGCGCAGCTGTTGCAGATACGCAGTATTTT. Amino acid sequence: CASAAVADTQYF.

This clonotype was seen a handful of times. The CDR3 spells CASSVRHTNTEAFF. The CDR3 region has the DNA TGTGCCAGCAGCGTCCGACACACGAACACTGAAGCTTTCTTT. The chain couples TRBV9 to TRBJ1-1; unclear D gene. This CDR3 has 14 amino acids. Trimming left V 2 bases short and J 1 base short, with 9 bases between. Germline lookup yields CDR1 SGDLS and CDR2 YYNGEE.

This sequence joins TRBV6-2 or TRBV6-3 and TRBJ2-1; D call uncertain. The CDR3 runs to 13 residues. V lost 6 bases and J 9 bases, leaving 15 bases between the germline ends. Germline CDR1 MNHEY, CDR2 SVGEGT. CDR3 sequence (DNA): TGTGCCAGCAGCCAGACGTCTACGGGTGAGCAGTTCTTC. Translated, it gives CASSQTSTGEQFF.

The chain recombines TRBV6-8 with TRBJ2-1; either TRBD1 or TRBD2 may fit D (5 bases each). Germline CDR1 is MNHGY and CDR2 is SAAAGT. There are 13 residues in the CDR3. The V end was cut by 0 bases, the J end by 15 bases, with 15 bases between. The CDR3 coding sequence is TGTGCCAGCAGTTACTCGCAGGGATTCGGAGGGTTCTTC. This translates into CASSYSQGFGGFF.

This chain links TRBV3-1 with TRBJ2-2; D is possibly TRBD1 or TRBD2 (5 bases each). The germline V gene encodes CDR1 LGHDT and CDR2 YNNKEL (reference sequence). CDR3 size: 15 residues. Trimming shortened V by 4 bases and J by 7 bases, and 16 bases separated the two germline ends. CDR3 sequence reads: CASSPQSSGSGELFF. In DNA, the CDR3 is TGTGCCAGCAGCCCGCAAAGCTCAGGGAGCGGGGAGCTGTTTTTT.

The rearrangement uses TRBV5-4 and TRBJ2-3, with D possibly being TRBD2 (5 bases). Deletions cut 5 bases from V and 4 bases from J, with 17 bases between. CDR3 length: 15 amino acids. Germline-derived CDR1 and CDR2 are SGHNT and YYREEE (reference sequence). The CDR3 protein is CASRSRGSHADTQYF. CDR3 in DNA: TGTGCCAGCAGATCCCGAGGGTCACACGCAGATACGCAGTATTTT.

This clonotype was seen only a few times. The V call is TRBV7-2, the J call TRBJ2-1, with TRBD1 matching 7 bases. Germline V gene lookup returns CDR1 SGHTA and CDR2 FQGNSA. Losses at the gene ends were 4 bases for V and 2 bases for J; bases not matched to a gene: 2. The CDR3 length is 14 residues. The DNA for the CDR3 is TGTGCCAGCAGCTCCGACAGGGCCTACAATGAGCAGTTCTTC. Protein product: CASSSDRAYNEQFF.

This chain joins TRBV4-1 and TRBJ2-3, with no clear D. In germline, CDR1 is MGHRA, CDR2 YSYEKL. The CDR3 has 14 residues. The V end was cut by 0 bases, the J end by 10 bases, with 14 bases between. CDR3 in DNA: TGCGCCAGCAGCCAAGATCGAAGGCCGTCGCCGCAGTATTTT. Translated, it gives CASSQDRRPSPQYF.

This clonotype was observed a handful of times. V gene TRBV7-9 combines with J gene TRBJ1-2, with 8 positions matching TRBD1. Germline trimming cut 1 base from V and 8 bases from J; bases unmatched to any gene: 9. The CDR3 spans 15 residues. Germline values: CDR1 SEHNR, CDR2 FQNEAQ (reference sequence). CDR3 in DNA: TGTGCCAGCAGCTTAGGCAGGGGGCGGACGGAAGGCTACACCTTC. This encodes CASSLGRGRTEGYTF.

The rearrangement uses TRBV6-6 and TRBJ1-5; no reliable D call. This CDR3 is built from 13 residues. V lost 5 bases and J 0 bases, leaving 5 bases between the germline ends. Germline assignment: CDR1 MNHNY and CDR2 SVGAGI (reference sequence). The CDR3 nucleotides read TGTGCCAGCAGTACCAATAGCAATCAGCCCCAGCATTTT. This encodes CASSTNSNQPQHF.

DNA for the CDR3: TGTGCCAGCAGCTTCAGCGGGGGTAACGCAGATACGCAGTATTTT. Its translation is CASSFSGGNADTQYF. The chain carries TRBV7-2 and TRBJ2-3; 8 nucleotides match TRBD2. The CDR3 runs to 15 residues. Germline CDR1 SGHTA, CDR2 FQGNSA. J was trimmed by 4 bases and V by 3 bases; bases with no gene match: 6.

V gene TRBV25-1 combines with J gene TRBJ2-7; no clear D. Between the trimmed V and J ends, which lost 9 bases and 6 bases, there was a span of 12 bases. The CDR3 totals 11 residues. The germline gives CDR1 MGHDK, CDR2 SYGVNS. The CDR3 DNA sequence: TGTGCCAGTTCCTCGGCGATCGAGCAGTACTTC. Translating it yields CASSSAIEQYF.

The chain links TRBV7-4 to TRBJ1-6; D unclear. V was clipped by 2 bases and J by 8 bases, with 10 bases between them. Germline values: CDR1 SGHVT, CDR2 SQSDAQ. The CDR3 contains 14 residues. CDR3 residues: CASSLNQGDSPLHF. The CDR3 nucleotides read TGTGCCAGCAGCTTAAACCAAGGCGATTCACCCCTCCACTTT.

The chain has TRBV7-9 and TRBJ1-4; D call uncertain. V lost 3 bases and J 0 bases, leaving 14 bases between the germline ends. In germline, CDR1 is SEHNR, CDR2 FQNEAQ (reference sequence). This CDR3 has 17 residues. CDR3: CASSLSGYLATNEKLFF. For the CDR3, the DNA is TGTGCCAGCAGCTTGAGCGGTTACCTTGCAACTAATGAAAAACTGTTTTTT. The full variable domain, with the rest looked up from reference TRBV7-9 and TRBJ1-4, is DTGVSQNPRHKITKRGQNVTFRCDPISEHNRLYWYRQTLGQGPEFLTYFQNEAQLEKSRLLSDRFSAERPKGSFSTLEIQRTEQGDSAMYLCASSLSGYLATNEKLFFGSGTQLSVL.

This clonotype occurred a few times. The V call is TRBV18, the J call TRBJ1-4; 7 bases align to TRBD1. Germline CDR1 reads KGHSH; CDR2 reads LQKENI. This CDR3 has 17 amino acids. V gave up 5 bases and J gave up 0 bases; unmatched junction bases: 9. The CDR3 bases are TGTGCCAGCTCATTGCCAGGGACAGTTGCAACTAATGAAAAACTGTTTTTT. Translated, it gives CASSLPGTVATNEKLFF.

This chain uses TRBV6-8 with TRBJ1-6; D is unresolved. This CDR3 contains 13 residues. V was pared by 10 bases and J by 7 bases, with 14 bases between. Germline V gives CDR1 MNHGY, CDR2 SAAAGT. The CDR3 is CANYKVVNSPLHF. The CDR3 nucleotides read TGTGCCAACTATAAGGTGGTAAATTCACCCCTCCACTTT.

This clonotype has more than one count but fewer than ten. V is TRBV7-2 and J is TRBJ1-4; a possible D gene is TRBD1 (6 bases). V lost 4 bases and J 7 bases, leaving 19 bases between the germline ends. The CDR3 loop spans 16 amino acids. Per germline, CDR1 SGHTA and CDR2 FQGNSA. The CDR3 here is CASSSDVTGYGEKLFF. For the CDR3, the DNA is TGTGCCAGCAGCTCGGACGTAACAGGGTACGGTGAAAAACTGTTTTTT.

The chain joins TRBV12-3 or TRBV12-4 to TRBJ1-1, with D perhaps TRBD1 (6 bases). The CDR3 length is 12 residues. V gave up 7 bases and J gave up 8 bases, with 14 bases separating them. The CDR3 region is CASTSAGTEAFF. The DNA for the CDR3 is TGTGCCAGCACCTCCGCAGGGACAGAAGCTTTCTTT.